These 22 T cell receptor beta chains originate from one sample sequenced in a study of identical twins. TCRdb redid the calling of the 5' RACE reads with MiXCR, one entry per CDR3 protein. The data show 700,000 or so distinct CDR3 sequences, about 9.4% seen once. These records were also assigned to another study, of yellow fever vaccine responses in identical twins.

Sequencing used PBMCs. The receptor source for this set is a woman aged 18-29 years in good health.

The chain recombines TRBV4-1 with TRBJ2-7; no clear D. CDR1 is MGHRA and CDR2 is YSYEKL in the germline V gene. V was pared by 0 bases and J by 3 bases, with 9 bases between. The CDR3 runs to 14 residues. The CDR3 loop is CASSQERHFYEQYF. The CDR3, as DNA: TGCGCCAGCAGCCAAGAGAGGCACTTCTACGAGCAGTACTTC.

This clonotype has more than one count but fewer than ten. This chain connects TRBV9 to TRBJ1-1, with D tentatively TRBD1 (6 bases). Germline V CDR1 and CDR2: SGDLS, YYNGEE. Trimming left V 3 bases short and J 3 bases short, with 12 bases between. The CDR3 has 14 amino acids. The CDR3 DNA reads TGTGCCAGCAGCGCCGGAGGGGGACACACTGAAGCTTTCTTT. Translating it yields CASSAGGGHTEAFF.

This clonotype has at least ten counts. V gene TRBV12-3 or TRBV12-4 combines with J gene TRBJ2-1; no clear D. Trimming took off 8 bases at V and 5 bases at J, with 19 bases between the two ends. The CDR3 is 15 amino acids. This CDR3 is CASYTPGQVDNEQFF. The CDR3 region has the DNA TGTGCCAGCTACACGCCCGGGCAGGTAGACAATGAGCAGTTCTTC.

As for this clonotype: Its ends do not fully match the called genes, so a read error is possible. The CDR3, as DNA: TGTGCCTGCAGTTTTTCCTCTCGCCGGGCAGGGGGCATGGACTACGAGCAGTACTTC. This codes for CACSFSSRRAGGMDYEQYF. The rearrangement uses TRBV6-4 and TRBJ2-7; TRBD1 matches 8 bases. This CDR3 comprises 19 residues. CDR1 and CDR2 (germline): MRHNA, SNTAGT.

This clonotype turned up a few times. This chain joins TRBV4-1 and TRBJ2-7; D is unclear. V lost 0 bases and J 1 base, leaving 7 bases between the germline ends. This CDR3 contains 14 residues. Germline CDR1 MGHRA, CDR2 YSYEKL. The CDR3 sequence: CASSQDEPSYEQYF. In DNA, the CDR3 is TGCGCCAGCAGCCAAGACGAACCTTCCTACGAGCAGTACTTC.

The chain has TRBV21-1 and TRBJ1-6; whether TRBD1, the table's D call, matches the DNA was not checked. TRBV21-1 is deemed a pseudogene. CDR3 size: 16 residues. CDR3: CASSNDDGTDNSPLHF. The CDR3 nucleotides read TGTGCCAGCAGCAATGATGATGGGACGGATAATTCACCCCTCCACTTT.

This sequence joins TRBV11-2 and TRBJ1-2; no definite D call. CDR3 size: 14 residues. Trimming shortened V by 5 bases and J by 4 bases, and 14 bases separated the two germline ends. Per the germline V gene, CDR1 is SGHAT and CDR2 is FQNNGV. CDR3 loop: CASSRTSRAYGYTF. Written as DNA, the CDR3 is TGTGCCAGCAGCCGGACCTCCCGGGCCTATGGCTACACCTTC.

This clonotype has more than one count but fewer than ten. The rearrangement uses TRBV20-1 and TRBJ2-1; 13 nucleotides align to TRBD2. With V trimmed by 6 bases and J by 7 bases, 12 bases remained unmatched. The CDR3 loop spans 16 amino acids. The germline gives CDR1 DFQATT, CDR2 SNEGSKA (reference sequence). DNA of the CDR3: TGCAGTGCCAACCGGGGACTAGCGGGACAATTAAATGAGCAGTTCTTC. Protein sequence: CSANRGLAGQLNEQFF.

The chain uses TRBV6-5 and TRBJ2-7; 14 bases are shared with TRBD2. The CDR3 is 15 amino acids. J was trimmed by 5 bases and V by 4 bases; bases with no gene match: 4. CDR1 and CDR2 (germline): MNHEY, SVGAGI. In nucleotides, the CDR3 is TGTGCCAGCAGTTCGGGACTAGCGGGGGTCAACGAGCAGTACTTC. It is translated as CASSSGLAGVNEQYF.

This clonotype has only a few counts. The chain recombines TRBV20-1 with TRBJ2-5; 11 bases fit TRBD2. The CDR3 loop spans 15 amino acids. Germline CDR1 reads DFQATT; CDR2 reads SNEGSKA (reference sequence). After removal of 6 bases from V and 9 bases from J, the junction contained 15 bases not matched to a gene. The CDR3 coding sequence is TGCAGTGCAGAGAACGGGACTAGCGGATCCGCGGCCCAGTACTTC. Residues: CSAENGTSGSAAQYF.

CDR3 in DNA: TGTGCCAGCAGTTTGGGTGGTGGGAGTCAAAATGAGCAGTTCTTC. The encoded protein is CASSLGGGSQNEQFF. The chain couples TRBV28 to TRBJ2-1; possible D gene TRBD2, 5 bases. This CDR3 is 15 amino acids long. Germline CDR1 reads MDHEN; CDR2 reads SYDVKM. The V gene lost 3 bases and the J gene lost 7 bases, with 16 bases spanning the gap.

This clonotype was picked up a small number of times. The chain carries TRBV25-1 and TRBJ2-1, with 8 bases aligning to TRBD2. The CDR3 totals 15 residues. CDR1 and CDR2 (germline): MGHDK, SYGVNS. J lost 4 bases, V lost 3 bases, and 5 bases had no gene match. The CDR3 sequence is CASSDPSGSYNEQFF. As DNA, the CDR3 is TGTGCCAGCAGTGATCCCAGCGGGAGTTACAATGAGCAGTTCTTC.

This chain joins TRBV19 and TRBJ2-5; no clear D. CDR3 length: 14 amino acids. V was trimmed by 0 bases and J by 10 bases, leaving 15 bases between them. Germline CDR1 reads LNHDA; CDR2 reads SQIVND (reference sequence). The CDR3 coding sequence is TGTGCCAGTAGTATAGACGCCCAGTCCGGTGACCAGTACTTC. Its translation: CASSIDAQSGDQYF.

The genes are TRBV5-1 and TRBJ1-1; D is undetermined. The V gene lost 3 bases and the J gene lost 6 bases, with 6 bases spanning the gap. The germline V gene has CDR1 SGHRS and CDR2 YFSETQ. The CDR3 spans 11 residues. CDR3 protein: CASSSSSEAFF. CDR3 DNA: TGCGCCAGCAGCTCCTCCTCTGAAGCTTTCTTT.

This clonotype was recorded at least ten times. The chain is built from TRBV3-1 and TRBJ2-5; weak D call: TRBD1 (5 bases). Trimming took 0 bases from V and 7 from J, leaving 15 bases between them. This CDR3 spans 15 amino acids. Germline V gene lookup returns CDR1 LGHDT and CDR2 YNNKEL (reference sequence). The CDR3 loop is CASSQDRGREATQYF. The CDR3 DNA reads as TGTGCCAGCAGCCAAGATAGGGGAAGGGAAGCGACCCAGTACTTC.

This clonotype appeared many times. The chain is built from TRBV29-1 and TRBJ2-1; a weak D match, TRBD1 (5 bases). The CDR3 consists of 12 residues. The germline gives CDR1 SQVTM, CDR2 ANQGSEA. The ends were cut back, 6 bases at V and 5 bases at J, with 11 bases in the middle. The CDR3 is CSVGPFNNEQFF. The CDR3 nucleotides are TGCAGCGTGGGGCCCTTTAACAATGAGCAGTTCTTC.

This clonotype came up many times. The V and J genes are TRBV29-1 and TRBJ2-7, with D possibly matching TRBD1 (5 bases). Germline V gives CDR1 SQVTM, CDR2 ANQGSEA. V was trimmed by 3 bases and J by 6 bases, leaving 12 bases between them. CDR3 size: 12 residues. The CDR3 protein is CSVEEGRGEQYF. The CDR3, as DNA: TGCAGCGTTGAGGAAGGTAGGGGCGAGCAGTACTTC.

The J gene is TRBJ2-5, the V gene TRBV4-3; 9 bases align to TRBD2. The CDR3 contains 17 residues. The V segment lost 3 bases and the J segment 5 bases; nucleotides outside the gene matches: 13. Germline CDR1 LGHNA, CDR2 YSLEER. The CDR3 DNA reads TGCGCCAGCAGCCAGGTTATAGCGGGAGCCGCGGGGGAGACCCAGTACTTC. Translation: CASSQVIAGAAGETQYF.

The table lists this clonotype with a few counts. The rearrangement joins TRBV11-3 to TRBJ2-1; tentatively, D is TRBD2 (7 bases). This CDR3 has 17 amino acids. Germline V gene data show CDR1 as SGHNT and CDR2 as YENEEA. V gave up 0 bases and J gave up 0 bases, with 12 bases separating them. CDR3 sequence (DNA): TGTGCCAGCAGCTTAGATTTAGGGGGGGTCTCCTACAATGAGCAGTTCTTC. As protein: CASSLDLGGVSYNEQFF.

The chain employs TRBV11-2 and TRBJ2-4; 11 nucleotides agree with TRBD2. Germline assignment: CDR1 SGHAT and CDR2 FQNNGV. The CDR3 extends over 17 amino acids. V was clipped by 5 bases and J by 8 bases; unmatched bases: 14. The CDR3 loop is CASSPGLAGHMGDIQYF. CDR3 bases: TGTGCCAGCAGCCCCGGACTAGCGGGCCACATGGGAGACATTCAGTACTTC. The entire variable domain, with the rest obtained from reference TRBV11-2 and TRBJ2-4, is as follows: EAGVAQSPRYKIIEKRQSVAFWCNPISGHATLYWYQQILGQGPKLLIQFQNNGVVDDSQLPKDRFSAERLKGVDSTLKIQPAKLEDSAVYLCASSPGLAGHMGDIQYFGAGTRLSVL.

This clonotype was counted only a few times. This sequence joins TRBV7-2 and TRBJ2-7; 7 nucleotides agree with TRBD1. The CDR3 runs to 15 residues. V lost 0 bases to trimming and J lost 7 bases; unmatched junction nucleotides: 9. Germline CDR1 SGHTA, CDR2 FQGNSA. The CDR3 sequence: CASSLARDRTGEQYF. CDR3 in DNA: TGTGCCAGCAGCTTAGCCCGGGACAGAACTGGAGAGCAGTACTTC.

The rearrangement links TRBV4-1 to TRBJ1-1, with a possible D match to TRBD1 (6 bases). Trimming pared 2 bases from V and 2 bases from J, leaving 12 bases between. Germline lookup yields CDR1 MGHRA and CDR2 YSYEKL. This CDR3 comprises 15 residues. As DNA, the CDR3 is TGCGCCAGCAGCCAACAGAGACAGGTCAACACTGAAGCTTTCTTT. Its translation: CASSQQRQVNTEAFF.